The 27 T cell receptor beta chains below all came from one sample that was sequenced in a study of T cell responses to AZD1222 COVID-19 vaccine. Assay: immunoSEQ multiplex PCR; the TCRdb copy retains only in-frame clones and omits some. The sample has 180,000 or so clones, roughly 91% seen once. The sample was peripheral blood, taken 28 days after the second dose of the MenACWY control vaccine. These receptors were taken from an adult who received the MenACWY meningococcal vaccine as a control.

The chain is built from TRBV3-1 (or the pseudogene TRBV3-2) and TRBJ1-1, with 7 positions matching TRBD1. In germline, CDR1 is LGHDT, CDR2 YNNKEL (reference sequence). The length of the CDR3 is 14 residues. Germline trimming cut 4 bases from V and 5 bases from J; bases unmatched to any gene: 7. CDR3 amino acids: CASSLRTGRTEAFF. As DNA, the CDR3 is TGTGCCAGCAGCCTACGGACAGGCCGGACTGAAGCTTTCTTT.

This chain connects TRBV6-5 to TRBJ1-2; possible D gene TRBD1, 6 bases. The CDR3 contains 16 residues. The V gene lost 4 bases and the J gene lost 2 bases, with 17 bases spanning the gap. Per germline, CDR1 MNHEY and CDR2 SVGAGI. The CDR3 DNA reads TGTGCCAGCAGTTCGCCCCGACATCAGGGGAACTATGGCTACACCTTC. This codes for CASSSPRHQGNYGYTF.

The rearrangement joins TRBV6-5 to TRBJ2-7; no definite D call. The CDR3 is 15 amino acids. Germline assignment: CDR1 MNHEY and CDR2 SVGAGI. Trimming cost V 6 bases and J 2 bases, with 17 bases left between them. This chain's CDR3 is CASRSGRSRTYEQYF. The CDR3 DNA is TGTGCCAGCAGGTCCGGAAGATCTAGGACCTACGAGCAGTACTTC.

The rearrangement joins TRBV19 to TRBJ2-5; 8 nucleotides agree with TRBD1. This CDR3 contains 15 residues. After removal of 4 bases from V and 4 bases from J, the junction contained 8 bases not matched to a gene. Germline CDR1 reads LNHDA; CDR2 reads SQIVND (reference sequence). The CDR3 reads CASSTTGARGETQYF. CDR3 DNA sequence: TGTGCCAGTAGTACGACAGGGGCTCGCGGAGAGACCCAGTACTTC.

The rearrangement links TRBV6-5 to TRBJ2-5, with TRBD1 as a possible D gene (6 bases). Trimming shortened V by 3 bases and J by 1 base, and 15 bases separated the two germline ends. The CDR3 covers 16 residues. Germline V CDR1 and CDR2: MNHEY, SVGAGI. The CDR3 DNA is TGTGCCAGCAGTTATGTCTCTAGGGGGTCCCAAGAGACCCAGTACTTC. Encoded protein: CASSYVSRGSQETQYF.

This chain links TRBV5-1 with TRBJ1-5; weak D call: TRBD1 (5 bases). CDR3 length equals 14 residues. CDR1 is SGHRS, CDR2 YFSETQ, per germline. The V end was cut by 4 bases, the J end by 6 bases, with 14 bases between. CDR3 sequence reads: CASSIGQAGQPQHF. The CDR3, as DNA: TGCGCCAGCAGCATAGGACAAGCAGGTCAGCCCCAGCATTTT.

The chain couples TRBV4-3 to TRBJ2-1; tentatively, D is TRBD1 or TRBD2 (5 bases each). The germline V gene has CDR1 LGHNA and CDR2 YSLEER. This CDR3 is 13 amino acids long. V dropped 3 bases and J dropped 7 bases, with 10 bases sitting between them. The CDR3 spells CASSHLRGNEQFF. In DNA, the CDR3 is TGCGCCAGCAGCCACCTGAGGGGAAATGAGCAGTTCTTC.

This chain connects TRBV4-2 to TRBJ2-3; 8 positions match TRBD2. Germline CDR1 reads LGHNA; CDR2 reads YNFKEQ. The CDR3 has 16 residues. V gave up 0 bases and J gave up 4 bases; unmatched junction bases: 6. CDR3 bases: TGTGCCAGCAGCCAAGAAGGACCGGGGGGGGCAGATACGCAGTATTTT. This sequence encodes CASSQEGPGGADTQYF.

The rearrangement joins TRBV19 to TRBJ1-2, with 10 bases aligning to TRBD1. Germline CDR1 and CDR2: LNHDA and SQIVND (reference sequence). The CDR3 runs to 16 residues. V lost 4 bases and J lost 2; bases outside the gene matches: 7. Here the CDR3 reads CASSTAGQGRNYGYTF. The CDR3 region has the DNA TGTGCCAGTAGTACCGCGGGACAGGGGAGGAACTATGGCTACACCTTC.

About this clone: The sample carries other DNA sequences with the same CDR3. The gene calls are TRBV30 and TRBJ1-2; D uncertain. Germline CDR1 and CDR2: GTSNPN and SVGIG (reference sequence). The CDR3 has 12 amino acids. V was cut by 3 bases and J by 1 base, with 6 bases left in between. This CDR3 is CAWRGVNYGYTF. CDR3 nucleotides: TGTGCCTGGAGGGGAGTTAACTATGGCTACACCTTC.

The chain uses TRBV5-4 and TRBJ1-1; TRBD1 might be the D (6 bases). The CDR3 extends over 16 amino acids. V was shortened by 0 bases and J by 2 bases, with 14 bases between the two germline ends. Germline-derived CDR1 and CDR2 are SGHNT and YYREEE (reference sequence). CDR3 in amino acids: CASSLDPRGLNTEAFF. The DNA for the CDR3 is TGTGCCAGCAGCTTGGACCCGCGGGGGCTCAACACTGAAGCTTTCTTT.

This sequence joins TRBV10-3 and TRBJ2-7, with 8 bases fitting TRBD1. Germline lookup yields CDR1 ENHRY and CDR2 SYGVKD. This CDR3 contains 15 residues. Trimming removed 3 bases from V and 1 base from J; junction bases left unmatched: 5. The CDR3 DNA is TGTGCCATCAGTGATTCGGGACAGGAATCCTACGAGCAGTACTTC. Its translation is CAISDSGQESYEQYF.

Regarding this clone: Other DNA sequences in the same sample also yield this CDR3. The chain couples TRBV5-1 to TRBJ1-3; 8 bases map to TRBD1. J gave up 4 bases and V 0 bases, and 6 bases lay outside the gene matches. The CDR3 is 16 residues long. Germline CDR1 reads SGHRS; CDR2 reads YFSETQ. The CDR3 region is CASSLGQGAGGNTIYF. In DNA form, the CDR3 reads TGCGCCAGCAGCTTGGGGCAGGGGGCCGGAGGAAACACCATATATTTT.

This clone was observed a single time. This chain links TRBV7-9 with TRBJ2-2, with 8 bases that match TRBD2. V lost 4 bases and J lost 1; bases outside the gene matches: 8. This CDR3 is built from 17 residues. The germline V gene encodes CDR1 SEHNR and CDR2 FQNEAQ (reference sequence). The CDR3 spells CASSSAGGQWNTGELFF. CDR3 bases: TGTGCCAGCAGCTCGGCGGGGGGTCAATGGAACACCGGGGAGCTGTTTTTT.

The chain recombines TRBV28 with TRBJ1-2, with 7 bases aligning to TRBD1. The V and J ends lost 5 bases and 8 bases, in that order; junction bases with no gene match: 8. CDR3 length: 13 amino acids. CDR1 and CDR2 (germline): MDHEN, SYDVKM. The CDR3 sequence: CASSALHRGGYTF. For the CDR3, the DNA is TGTGCCAGCAGTGCCCTACACAGGGGAGGCTACACCTTC.

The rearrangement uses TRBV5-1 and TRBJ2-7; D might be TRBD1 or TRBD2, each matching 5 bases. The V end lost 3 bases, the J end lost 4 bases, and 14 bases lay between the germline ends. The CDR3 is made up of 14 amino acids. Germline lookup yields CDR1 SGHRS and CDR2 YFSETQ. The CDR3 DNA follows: TGCGCCAGCAGCTCAACCGGGACGGTATACGAGCAGTACTTC. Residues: CASSSTGTVYEQYF.

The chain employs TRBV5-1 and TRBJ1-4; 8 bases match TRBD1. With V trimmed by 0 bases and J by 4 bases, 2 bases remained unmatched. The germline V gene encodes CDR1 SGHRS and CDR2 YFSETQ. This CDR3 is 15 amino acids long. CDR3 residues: CASSLVDRDNEKLFF. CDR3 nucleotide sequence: TGCGCCAGCAGCTTGGTGGACAGGGATAATGAAAAACTGTTTTTT.

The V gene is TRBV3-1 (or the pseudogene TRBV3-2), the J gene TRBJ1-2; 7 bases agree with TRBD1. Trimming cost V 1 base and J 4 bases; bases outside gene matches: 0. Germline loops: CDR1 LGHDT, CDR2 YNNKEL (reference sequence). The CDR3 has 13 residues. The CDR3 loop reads CASSQAGGYGYTF. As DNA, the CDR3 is TGTGCCAGCAGCCAAGCAGGGGGCTATGGCTACACCTTC.

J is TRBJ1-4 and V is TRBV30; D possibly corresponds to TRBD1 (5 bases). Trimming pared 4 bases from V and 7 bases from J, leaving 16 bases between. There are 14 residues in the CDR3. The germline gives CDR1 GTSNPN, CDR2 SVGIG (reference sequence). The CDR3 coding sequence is TGTGCCTGGAAAAGGGGAAGTGCGGGTGAAAAACTGTTTTTT. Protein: CAWKRGSAGEKLFF.

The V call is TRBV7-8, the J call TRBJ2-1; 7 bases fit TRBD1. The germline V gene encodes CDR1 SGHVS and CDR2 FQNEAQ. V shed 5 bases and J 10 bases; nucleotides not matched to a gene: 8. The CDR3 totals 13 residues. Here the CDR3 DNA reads TGTGCCAGCAGCGACAGGGAGTTAGGGGAGCAGTTCTTC. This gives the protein CASSDRELGEQFF.

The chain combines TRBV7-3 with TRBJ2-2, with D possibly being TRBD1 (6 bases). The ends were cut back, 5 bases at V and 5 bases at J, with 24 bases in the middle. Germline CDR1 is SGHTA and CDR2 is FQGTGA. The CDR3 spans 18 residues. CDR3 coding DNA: TGTGCCAGCAGCCCGGGCCCCTCTCTCACAGGGAGAACCGGGGAGCTGTTTTTT. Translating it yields CASSPGPSLTGRTGELFF.

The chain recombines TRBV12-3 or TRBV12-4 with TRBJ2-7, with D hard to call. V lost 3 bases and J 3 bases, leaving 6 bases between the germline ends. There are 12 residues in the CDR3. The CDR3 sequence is CASSFNGYEQYF. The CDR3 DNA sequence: TGTGCCAGCAGTTTTAACGGCTACGAGCAGTACTTC.

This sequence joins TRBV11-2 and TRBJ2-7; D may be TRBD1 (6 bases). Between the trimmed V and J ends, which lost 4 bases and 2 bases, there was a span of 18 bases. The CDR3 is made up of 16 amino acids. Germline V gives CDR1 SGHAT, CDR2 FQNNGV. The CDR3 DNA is TGTGCCAGCAGCTCCGGAGGCAGGGGCGATACCTACGAGCAGTACTTC. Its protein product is CASSSGGRGDTYEQYF.

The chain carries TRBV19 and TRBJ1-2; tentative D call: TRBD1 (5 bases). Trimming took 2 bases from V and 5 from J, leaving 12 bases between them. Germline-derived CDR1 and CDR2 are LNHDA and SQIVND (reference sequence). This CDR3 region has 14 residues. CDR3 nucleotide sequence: TGTGCCAGTAGTATAATACAGGTTACGTATGGCTACACCTTC. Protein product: CASSIIQVTYGYTF.

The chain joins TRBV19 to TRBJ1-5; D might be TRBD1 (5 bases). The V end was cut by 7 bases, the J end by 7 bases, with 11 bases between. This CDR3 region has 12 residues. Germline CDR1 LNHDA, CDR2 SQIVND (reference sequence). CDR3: CASKGTGQPQHF. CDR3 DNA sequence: TGTGCCAGTAAGGGGACTGGGCAGCCCCAGCATTTT.

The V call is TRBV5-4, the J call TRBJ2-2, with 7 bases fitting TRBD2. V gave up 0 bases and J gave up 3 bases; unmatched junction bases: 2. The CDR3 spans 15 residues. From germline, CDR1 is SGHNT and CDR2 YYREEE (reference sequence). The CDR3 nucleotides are TGTGCCAGCAGCTTGGCTAGCGGATACACCGGGGAGCTGTTTTTT. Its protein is CASSLASGYTGELFF.

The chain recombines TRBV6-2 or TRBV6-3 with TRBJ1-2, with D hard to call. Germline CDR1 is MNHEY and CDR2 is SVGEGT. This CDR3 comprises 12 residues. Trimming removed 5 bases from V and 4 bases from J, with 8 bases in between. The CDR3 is CASSLLGYGYTF. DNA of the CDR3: TGTGCCAGCAGTCTACTGGGCTATGGCTACACCTTC.